The rows below give T cell receptor beta chains drawn from one sample of a study of regulatory T cells in long-lasting Graves disease. TCRdb reprocessed the multiplex PCR reads with MiXCR, giving one entry per CDR3 protein. Of fewer than 550,000 distinct CDR3 sequences listed, 16% were seen once; the top ten hold 20% to 25%. These data were likewise used in another study, on T cells in Graves' hyperthyroidism and ophthalmopathy.

Sequences were derived from peripheral blood mononuclear cells (PBMCs), sampled at new diagnosis, from a patient treated with antithyroid drugs. These receptors all come from a woman aged 40 to 65 with Graves disease. Each CDR3 is given with its conserved first and last residue. Fields, in order: V gene, J gene, D gene, clone size, CDR3 protein, CDR3 DNA. A D gene is named only where the DNA matches it firmly. For some rows the clone size is stated as once, few or many, or as a class when expanded; others skip it.

v_gene: TRBV3-1
j_gene: TRBJ2-2
d_gene: TRBD2
abundance: .
CDR3aa: CASSQGLVAGELFF
CDR3nt: TGTGCCAGCAGCCAGGGACTAGTTGCCGGGGAGCTGTTTTTT

v_gene: TRBV7-6
j_gene: TRBJ2-7
d_gene: .
abundance: few
CDR3aa: CASSLSTWGPTSF
CDR3nt: TGTGCCAGCAGCTTAAGTACTTGGGGACCCACGTCCTTC

v_gene: TRBV11-1
j_gene: TRBJ2-1
d_gene: .
abundance: few
CDR3aa: CASSLEGSGAVGEQFF
CDR3nt: TGTGCCAGCAGCTTAGAAGGTTCGGGGGCCGTGGGTGAGCAGTTCTTC

v_gene: TRBV28
j_gene: TRBJ2-4
d_gene: .
abundance: many
CDR3aa: CASRRPFDKNIQYF
CDR3nt: TGTGCCAGCCGGCGGCCTTTCGATAAAAACATTCAGTACTTC

v_gene: TRBV11-2
j_gene: TRBJ2-5
d_gene: .
abundance: many
CDR3aa: CASSRGAEETQYF
CDR3nt: TGTGCCAGCAGCCGAGGGGCAGAAGAGACCCAGTACTTC

v_gene: TRBV20-1
j_gene: TRBJ1-1
d_gene: .
abundance: .
CDR3aa: CSAGSGTRGTEAFF
CDR3nt: TGCAGTGCCGGATCGGGAACCCGAGGAACTGAAGCTTTCTTT

v_gene: TRBV19
j_gene: TRBJ1-4
d_gene: .
abundance: .
CDR3aa: CASRKIPNEKLFF
CDR3nt: TGTGCCAGTAGAAAGATTCCGAATGAAAAACTGTTTTTT

v_gene: TRBV5-1
j_gene: TRBJ2-2
d_gene: .
abundance: few
CDR3aa: CASSLVSGVNTGELFF
CDR3nt: TGCGCCAGCAGCTTGGTTTCGGGAGTTAACACCGGGGAGCTGTTTTTT

v_gene: TRBV3-1
j_gene: TRBJ2-5
d_gene: .
abundance: .
CDR3aa: CASSQDLLERENLQETQYF
CDR3nt: TGTGCCAGCAGCCAAGATCTTTTGGAAAGGGAAAACCTCCAAGAGACCCAGTACTTC

v_gene: TRBV12-5
j_gene: TRBJ1-4
d_gene: .
abundance: many
CDR3aa: CASGQGLTNEKLFF
CDR3nt: TGTGCTAGTGGTCAAGGATTAACTAATGAAAAACTGTTTTTT

v_gene: TRBV4-1
j_gene: TRBJ1-5
d_gene: .
abundance: .
CDR3aa: CASSQDSRGWQPQHF
CDR3nt: TGCGCCAGCAGCCAAGATTCCCGGGGGTGGCAGCCCCAGCATTTT

v_gene: TRBV29-1
j_gene: TRBJ2-7
d_gene: .
abundance: many
CDR3aa: CSVTPQQGLYEQYF
CDR3nt: TGCAGCGTTACTCCACAACAGGGCCTCTACGAGCAGTACTTC

v_gene: TRBV18
j_gene: TRBJ1-1
d_gene: .
abundance: few
CDR3aa: CASSLPRGAGPEAFF
CDR3nt: TGTGCCAGCTCCCTTCCCAGGGGCGCAGGCCCTGAAGCTTTCTTT

v_gene: TRBV9
j_gene: TRBJ1-4
d_gene: .
abundance: few
CDR3aa: CASRRKEKLFF
CDR3nt: TGTGCCAGCAGAAGAAAGGAAAAACTGTTTTTT

v_gene: TRBV11-2
j_gene: TRBJ1-1
d_gene: .
abundance: many
CDR3aa: CASSREAGLVEAFF
CDR3nt: TGTGCCAGCAGCCGAGAGGCAGGGCTGGTGGAAGCTTTCTTT

v_gene: TRBV11-2
j_gene: TRBJ1-5
d_gene: .
abundance: many
CDR3aa: CASRPGREGNQPQHF
CDR3nt: TGTGCCAGCAGACCAGGGAGAGAGGGAAATCAGCCCCAGCATTTT

v_gene: TRBV5-5
j_gene: TRBJ1-5
d_gene: TRBD1
abundance: few
CDR3aa: CASSRETGDNGNQPQHF
CDR3nt: TGTGCCAGCAGCCGGGAGACAGGGGATAACGGCAATCAGCCCCAGCATTTT

v_gene: TRBV5-5
j_gene: TRBJ1-2
d_gene: .
abundance: .
CDR3aa: CASSLVAAAGFNYGYTF
CDR3nt: TGTGCCAGCAGCTTGGTGGCAGCGGCAGGATTTAACTATGGCTACACCTTC

v_gene: TRBV5-1
j_gene: TRBJ1-1
d_gene: .
abundance: many
CDR3aa: CASSLQLSTTYEAFF
CDR3nt: TGCGCCAGCAGCTTGCAGCTGTCTACCACCTATGAAGCTTTCTTT

v_gene: TRBV29-1
j_gene: TRBJ2-1
d_gene: .
abundance: few
CDR3aa: CSVESQGNEQFF
CDR3nt: TGCAGCGTTGAGTCTCAGGGAAATGAGCAGTTCTTC

v_gene: TRBV29-1
j_gene: TRBJ2-7
d_gene: TRBD1
abundance: few
CDR3aa: CSVEARTGSYEQYF
CDR3nt: TGCAGCGTTGAAGCCAGGACAGGGTCCTACGAGCAGTACTTC

v_gene: TRBV5-1
j_gene: TRBJ2-1
d_gene: .
abundance: many
CDR3aa: CASSSGLNEQFF
CDR3nt: TGTGCCAGCAGCTCGGGCCTCAATGAGCAGTTCTTC

v_gene: TRBV5-4
j_gene: TRBJ2-3
d_gene: .
abundance: many
CDR3aa: CASSYYRADTQYF
CDR3nt: TGTGCCAGCAGCTATTACAGGGCAGATACGCAGTATTTT

v_gene: TRBV5-8
j_gene: TRBJ2-1
d_gene: .
abundance: .
CDR3aa: CASSRGYGGNEQFF
CDR3nt: TGTGCCAGCAGCCGAGGATACGGCGGGAATGAGCAGTTCTTC

v_gene: TRBV12-3/TRBV12-4
j_gene: TRBJ2-2
d_gene: TRBD1
abundance: .
CDR3aa: CASSRGQKNTGELFF
CDR3nt: TGTGCCAGCAGCCGGGGACAGAAGAACACCGGGGAGCTGTTTTTT

v_gene: TRBV19
j_gene: TRBJ2-4
d_gene: .
abundance: .
CDR3aa: CASSLTNHAKNIQYF
CDR3nt: TGTGCCAGTAGTTTGACAAACCATGCCAAAAACATTCAGTACTTC

v_gene: TRBV12-3/TRBV12-4
j_gene: TRBJ1-2
d_gene: .
abundance: many
CDR3aa: CANQGSFGYTF
CDR3nt: TGTGCCAACCAGGGTTCTTTCGGCTACACCTTC

v_gene: TRBV7-8
j_gene: TRBJ1-1
d_gene: .
abundance: many
CDR3aa: CASSFMRVAEAFF
CDR3nt: TGTGCCAGCAGCTTCATGAGGGTAGCTGAAGCTTTCTTT

v_gene: TRBV10-3
j_gene: TRBJ2-2
d_gene: TRBD2
abundance: many
CDR3aa: CAISSGTSGHTGELFF
CDR3nt: TGTGCCATCAGTTCCGGGACTAGCGGACACACCGGGGAGCTGTTTTTT

v_gene: TRBV6-2/TRBV6-3
j_gene: TRBJ1-5
d_gene: .
abundance: few
CDR3aa: CASSEGPGEGQPQHF
CDR3nt: TGTGCCAGCAGTGAAGGCCCGGGGGAGGGACAGCCCCAGCATTTT

v_gene: TRBV20-1
j_gene: TRBJ1-5
d_gene: .
abundance: .
CDR3aa: CSARDVELNNQPQHF
CDR3nt: TGCAGTGCTAGAGATGTTGAACTGAACAATCAGCCCCAGCATTTT

v_gene: TRBV7-3
j_gene: TRBJ2-3
d_gene: .
abundance: .
CDR3aa: CASSSIFGPPAFIAQYF
CDR3nt: TGTGCCAGCAGCTCAATATTCGGCCCCCCTGCTTTTATTGCGCAGTATTTT

v_gene: TRBV6-1
j_gene: TRBJ1-6
d_gene: TRBD1
abundance: many
CDR3aa: CASSEGTGGWSPLHF
CDR3nt: TGTGCCAGCAGTGAAGGGACAGGGGGCTGGTCACCCCTCCACTTT

v_gene: TRBV29-1
j_gene: TRBJ2-5
d_gene: .
abundance: .
CDR3aa: CSVELPGTETQYF
CDR3nt: TGCAGCGTTGAACTGCCAGGGACAGAGACCCAGTACTTC

v_gene: TRBV7-3
j_gene: TRBJ2-1
d_gene: .
abundance: many
CDR3aa: CASSSGKDNYNEQFF
CDR3nt: TGTGCCAGCAGCTCTGGGAAAGATAATTACAATGAGCAGTTCTTC

v_gene: TRBV5-6
j_gene: TRBJ1-2
d_gene: .
abundance: few
CDR3aa: CASSLGGSEYGYTF
CDR3nt: TGTGCCAGCAGCTTGGGTGGCAGCGAATATGGCTACACCTTC

v_gene: TRBV29-1
j_gene: TRBJ2-1
d_gene: TRBD1
abundance: .
CDR3aa: CSVKGQYDYNEQFF
CDR3nt: TGCAGCGTGAAGGGACAGTATGACTACAATGAGCAGTTCTTC

v_gene: TRBV19
j_gene: TRBJ1-1
d_gene: .
abundance: .
CDR3aa: CASTQTPPDREAFF
CDR3nt: TGTGCCAGTACCCAAACACCCCCAGACAGGGAAGCTTTCTTT

v_gene: TRBV11-3
j_gene: TRBJ2-7
d_gene: .
abundance: many
CDR3aa: CASSSTQGHEQYF
CDR3nt: TGTGCCAGCAGCTCCACCCAGGGGCACGAGCAGTACTTC

v_gene: TRBV27
j_gene: TRBJ2-3
d_gene: .
abundance: many
CDR3aa: CASRFSVLSTDTQYF
CDR3nt: TGTGCCAGCAGATTTAGCGTCCTAAGCACAGATACGCAGTATTTT

v_gene: TRBV4-1
j_gene: TRBJ1-2
d_gene: .
abundance: few
CDR3aa: CASSPALGGRNYGYTF
CDR3nt: TGCGCCAGCAGCCCCGCCCTGGGGGGGCGAAACTATGGCTACACCTTC

v_gene: TRBV29-1
j_gene: TRBJ2-3
d_gene: .
abundance: .
CDR3aa: CSVERRGERTDTQYF
CDR3nt: TGCAGCGTTGAGAGGCGGGGCGAACGCACAGATACGCAGTATTTT

v_gene: TRBV2
j_gene: TRBJ1-5
d_gene: .
abundance: many
CDR3aa: CASSVSLFQPQHF
CDR3nt: TGTGCCAGCAGTGTGAGCCTCTTTCAGCCCCAGCATTTT

v_gene: TRBV19
j_gene: TRBJ1-1
d_gene: .
abundance: .
CDR3aa: CASSMTEQNTEAFF
CDR3nt: TGTGCCAGTAGTATGACAGAGCAGAACACTGAAGCTTTCTTT

v_gene: TRBV27
j_gene: TRBJ2-3
d_gene: .
abundance: .
CDR3aa: CASRPRGGRRDTQYF
CDR3nt: TGTGCCAGCAGGCCCAGAGGGGGTAGGAGGGACACGCAGTATTTT

v_gene: TRBV6-1
j_gene: TRBJ1-5
d_gene: TRBD1
abundance: many
CDR3aa: CASSVWTGDSNQPQHF
CDR3nt: TGTGCCAGCAGTGTATGGACAGGGGATAGCAATCAGCCCCAGCATTTT

v_gene: TRBV2
j_gene: TRBJ2-1
d_gene: .
abundance: many
CDR3aa: CASSEVPGLEQFF
CDR3nt: TGTGCCAGCAGTGAAGTCCCAGGGCTTGAGCAGTTCTTC

v_gene: TRBV27
j_gene: TRBJ2-7
d_gene: .
abundance: .
CDR3aa: CASGDTGYEQYF
CDR3nt: TGTGCCAGCGGGGACACGGGATACGAGCAGTACTTC

v_gene: TRBV3-1
j_gene: TRBJ2-5
d_gene: .
abundance: many
CDR3aa: CASSLIQGETQYF
CDR3nt: TGTGCCAGCAGCCTTATCCAGGGAGAGACCCAGTACTTC

v_gene: TRBV20-1
j_gene: TRBJ1-1
d_gene: .
abundance: many
CDR3aa: CSARAWPERAFF
CDR3nt: TGCAGTGCTAGGGCGTGGCCCGAGAGAGCTTTCTTT

v_gene: TRBV20-1
j_gene: TRBJ1-6
d_gene: TRBD1
abundance: many
CDR3aa: CSAMVGQGSPLHF
CDR3nt: TGCAGTGCTATGGTGGGACAGGGTTCACCCCTCCACTTT

v_gene: TRBV20-1
j_gene: TRBJ2-1
d_gene: .
abundance: few
CDR3aa: CSASRGSSRDEQFF
CDR3nt: TGCAGTGCTAGTAGGGGGTCAAGTAGGGATGAGCAGTTCTTC

v_gene: TRBV6-1
j_gene: TRBJ2-2
d_gene: .
abundance: few
CDR3aa: CASSLTPGRRLSSTGELFF
CDR3nt: TGTGCCAGCAGTCTCACCCCGGGACGGCGCCTTAGTAGCACCGGGGAGCTGTTTTTT

v_gene: TRBV5-1
j_gene: TRBJ1-2
d_gene: .
abundance: many
CDR3aa: CASSLAPGESGYTF
CDR3nt: TGCGCCAGCAGCTTGGCCCCAGGGGAGAGCGGCTACACCTTC

v_gene: TRBV5-1
j_gene: TRBJ2-2
d_gene: .
abundance: few
CDR3aa: CASLEDGGELFF
CDR3nt: TGCGCCAGCCTTGAGGACGGCGGGGAGCTGTTTTTT

v_gene: TRBV2
j_gene: TRBJ1-1
d_gene: .
abundance: .
CDR3aa: CAGSSGTEAFF
CDR3nt: TGTGCCGGCAGCTCGGGCACTGAAGCTTTCTTT

v_gene: TRBV5-1
j_gene: TRBJ2-3
d_gene: TRBD2
abundance: many
CDR3aa: CASRRGGGTDTQYF
CDR3nt: TGCGCCAGCAGGCGGGGGGGCGGCACAGATACGCAGTATTTT

v_gene: TRBV19
j_gene: TRBJ1-2
d_gene: .
abundance: .
CDR3aa: CASSPAANYGYTF
CDR3nt: TGTGCCAGTAGTCCTGCAGCTAACTATGGCTACACCTTC